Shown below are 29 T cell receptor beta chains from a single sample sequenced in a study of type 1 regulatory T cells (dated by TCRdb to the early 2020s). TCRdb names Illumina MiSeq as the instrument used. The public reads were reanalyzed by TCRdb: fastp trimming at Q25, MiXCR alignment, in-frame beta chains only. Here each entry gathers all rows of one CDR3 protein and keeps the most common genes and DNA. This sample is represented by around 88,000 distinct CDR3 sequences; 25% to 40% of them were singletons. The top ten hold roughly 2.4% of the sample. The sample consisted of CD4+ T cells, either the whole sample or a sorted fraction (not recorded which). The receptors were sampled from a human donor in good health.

CDR3 coding DNA: TGCAGTGCTAGCAAGAGTCGAATCGGGAGGAGCTCCTACAATGAGCAGTTCTTC. This translates into CSASKSRIGRSSYNEQFF. V usage is TRBV20-1 and J usage is TRBJ2-1; 7 bases are shared with TRBD2. Germline assignment: CDR1 DFQATT and CDR2 SNEGSKA (reference sequence). The V gene end was trimmed by 3 bases and the J gene end by 0 bases; junction bases not matched to a gene: 14. The CDR3 loop spans 18 amino acids.

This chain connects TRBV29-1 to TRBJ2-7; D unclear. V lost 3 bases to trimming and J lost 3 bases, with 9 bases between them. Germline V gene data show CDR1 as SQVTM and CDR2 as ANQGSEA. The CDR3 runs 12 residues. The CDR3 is CSVENRNYEQYF. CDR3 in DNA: TGCAGCGTTGAGAACAGAAACTACGAGCAGTACTTC.

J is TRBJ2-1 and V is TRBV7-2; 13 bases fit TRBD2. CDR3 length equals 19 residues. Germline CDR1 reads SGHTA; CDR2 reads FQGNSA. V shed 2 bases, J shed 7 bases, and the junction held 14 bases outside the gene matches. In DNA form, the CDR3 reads TGTGCCAGCAGCTTACCGCTAAAACTAGCGGGAGGGTTGAGGAATGAGCAGTTCTTC. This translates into CASSLPLKLAGGLRNEQFF.

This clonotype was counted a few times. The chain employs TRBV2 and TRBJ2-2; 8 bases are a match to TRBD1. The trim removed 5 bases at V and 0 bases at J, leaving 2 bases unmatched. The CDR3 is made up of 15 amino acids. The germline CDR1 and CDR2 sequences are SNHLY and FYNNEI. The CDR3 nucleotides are TGTGCCAGCAGTAGGACAGGGACGAACACCGGGGAGCTGTTTTTT. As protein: CASSRTGTNTGELFF.

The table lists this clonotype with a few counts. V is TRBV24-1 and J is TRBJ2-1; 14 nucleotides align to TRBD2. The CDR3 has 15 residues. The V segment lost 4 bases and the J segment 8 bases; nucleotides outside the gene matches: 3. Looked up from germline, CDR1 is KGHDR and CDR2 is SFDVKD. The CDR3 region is CATSDLGLAGDEQFF. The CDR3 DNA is TGTGCCACCAGTGACCTGGGACTAGCGGGAGATGAGCAGTTCTTC.

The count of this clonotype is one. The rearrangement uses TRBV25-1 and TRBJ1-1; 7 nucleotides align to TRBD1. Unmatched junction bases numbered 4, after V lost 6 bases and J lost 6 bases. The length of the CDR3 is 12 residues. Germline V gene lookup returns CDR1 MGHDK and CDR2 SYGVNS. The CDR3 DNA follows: TGTGCCAGCAGAACCGGGACAGCTGAAGCTTTCTTT. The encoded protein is CASRTGTAEAFF.

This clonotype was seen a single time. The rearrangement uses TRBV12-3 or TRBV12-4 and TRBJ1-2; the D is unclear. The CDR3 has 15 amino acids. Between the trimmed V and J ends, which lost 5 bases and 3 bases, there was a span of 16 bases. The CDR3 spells CASSRPSCGDYGYTF. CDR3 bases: TGTGCCAGCAGTCGTCCGAGCTGCGGGGACTATGGCTACACCTTC.

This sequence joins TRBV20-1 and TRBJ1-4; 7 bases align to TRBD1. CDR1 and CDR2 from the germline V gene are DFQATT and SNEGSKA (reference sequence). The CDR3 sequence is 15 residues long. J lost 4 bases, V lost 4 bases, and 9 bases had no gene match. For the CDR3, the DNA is TGCAGTGCTACGACAGGGTCATGGGATAATGAAAAACTGTTTTTT. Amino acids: CSATTGSWDNEKLFF.

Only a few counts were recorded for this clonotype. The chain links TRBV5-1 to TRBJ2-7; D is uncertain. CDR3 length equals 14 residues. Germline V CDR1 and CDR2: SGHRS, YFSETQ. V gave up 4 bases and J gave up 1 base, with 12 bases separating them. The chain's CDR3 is CASSGDPQSYEQYF. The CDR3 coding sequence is TGCGCCAGCAGCGGAGACCCTCAATCCTACGAGCAGTACTTC.

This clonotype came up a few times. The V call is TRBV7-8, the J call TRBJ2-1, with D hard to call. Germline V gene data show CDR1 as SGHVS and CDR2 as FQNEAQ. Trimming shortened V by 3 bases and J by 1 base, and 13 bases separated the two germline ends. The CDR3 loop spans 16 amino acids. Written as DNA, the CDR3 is TGTGCCAGCAGCTTGGGCGCAGCTGTATCCTACAATGAGCAGTTCTTC. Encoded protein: CASSLGAAVSYNEQFF.

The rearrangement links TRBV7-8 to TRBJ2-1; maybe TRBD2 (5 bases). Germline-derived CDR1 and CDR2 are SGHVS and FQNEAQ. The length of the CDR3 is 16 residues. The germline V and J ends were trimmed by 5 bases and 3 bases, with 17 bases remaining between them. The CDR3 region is CASSPDSGNRYNEQFF. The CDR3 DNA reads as TGTGCCAGCAGCCCAGACTCGGGAAATCGCTACAATGAGCAGTTCTTC.

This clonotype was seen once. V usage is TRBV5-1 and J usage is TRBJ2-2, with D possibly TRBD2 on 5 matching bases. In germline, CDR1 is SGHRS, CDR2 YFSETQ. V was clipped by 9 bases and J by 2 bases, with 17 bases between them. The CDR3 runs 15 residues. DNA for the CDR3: TGCGCCAACAGACCCGGGAACCCCAACACCGGGGAGCTGTTTTTT. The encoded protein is CANRPGNPNTGELFF.

CDR3 sequence (DNA): TGTGCCACCGCGGGGCGAAACTACAATGAGCAGTTCTTC. Residues: CATAGRNYNEQFF. The J gene is TRBJ2-1, the V gene TRBV24-1; maybe TRBD2 (6 bases). V was trimmed by 9 bases and J by 3 bases, leaving 11 bases between them. The V gene's germline CDR1 is KGHDR and CDR2 SFDVKD. The CDR3 totals 13 residues.

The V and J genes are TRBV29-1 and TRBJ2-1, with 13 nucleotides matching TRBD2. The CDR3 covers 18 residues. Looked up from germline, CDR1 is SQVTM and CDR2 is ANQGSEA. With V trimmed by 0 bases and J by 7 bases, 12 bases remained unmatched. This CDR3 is CSVEDLRLAGGLDNEQFF. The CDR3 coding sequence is TGCAGCGTTGAAGATCTTCGACTAGCGGGAGGTCTGGATAATGAGCAGTTCTTC.

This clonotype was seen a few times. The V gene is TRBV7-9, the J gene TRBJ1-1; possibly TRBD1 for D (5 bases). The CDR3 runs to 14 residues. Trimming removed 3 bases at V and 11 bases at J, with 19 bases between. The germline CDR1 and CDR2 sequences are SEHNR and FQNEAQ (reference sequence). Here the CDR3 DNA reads TGTGCCAGCAGCTTGGGGGGGACGGATCCTCAGGCTTTCTTT. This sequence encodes CASSLGGTDPQAFF.

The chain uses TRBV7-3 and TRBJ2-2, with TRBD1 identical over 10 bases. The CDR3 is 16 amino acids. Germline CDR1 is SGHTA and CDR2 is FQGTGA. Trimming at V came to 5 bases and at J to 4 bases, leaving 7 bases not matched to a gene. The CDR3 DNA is TGTGCCAGCAGCCCAAGACAGGGGGCGCTCACCGGGGAGCTGTTTTTT. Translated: CASSPRQGALTGELFF.

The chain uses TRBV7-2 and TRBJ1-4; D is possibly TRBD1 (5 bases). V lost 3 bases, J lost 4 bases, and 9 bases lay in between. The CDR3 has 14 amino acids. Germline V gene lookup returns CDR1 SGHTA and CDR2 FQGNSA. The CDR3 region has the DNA TGTGCCAGCAGCTTCGGGGGGGGTAATGAAAAACTGTTTTTT. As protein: CASSFGGGNEKLFF.

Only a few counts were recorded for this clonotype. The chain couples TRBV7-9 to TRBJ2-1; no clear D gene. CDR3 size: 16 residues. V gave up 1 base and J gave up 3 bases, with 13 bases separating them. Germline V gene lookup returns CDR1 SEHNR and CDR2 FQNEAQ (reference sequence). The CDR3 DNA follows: TGTGCCAGCAGCTTAGATAGAGGATTCCTCTACAATGAGCAGTTCTTC. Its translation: CASSLDRGFLYNEQFF.

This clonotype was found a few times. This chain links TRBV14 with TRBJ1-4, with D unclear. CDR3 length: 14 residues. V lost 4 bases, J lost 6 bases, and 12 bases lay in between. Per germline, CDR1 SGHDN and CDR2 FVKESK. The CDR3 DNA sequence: TGTGCCAGCAGCCCAATTGATTGGGATGAAAAACTGTTTTTT. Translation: CASSPIDWDEKLFF.

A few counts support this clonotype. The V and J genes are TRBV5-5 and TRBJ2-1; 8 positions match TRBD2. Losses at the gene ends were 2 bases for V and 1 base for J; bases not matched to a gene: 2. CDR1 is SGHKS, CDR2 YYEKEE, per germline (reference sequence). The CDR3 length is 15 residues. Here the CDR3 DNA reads TGTGCCAGCAGCTTTCGCGGGAGGTCCTACAATGAGCAGTTCTTC. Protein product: CASSFRGRSYNEQFF.

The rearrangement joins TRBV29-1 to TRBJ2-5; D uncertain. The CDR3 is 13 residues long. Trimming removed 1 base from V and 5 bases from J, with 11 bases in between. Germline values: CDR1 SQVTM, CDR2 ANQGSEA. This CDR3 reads CSVEGQERETQYF. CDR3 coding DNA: TGCAGCGTTGAAGGGCAGGAACGGGAGACCCAGTACTTC.

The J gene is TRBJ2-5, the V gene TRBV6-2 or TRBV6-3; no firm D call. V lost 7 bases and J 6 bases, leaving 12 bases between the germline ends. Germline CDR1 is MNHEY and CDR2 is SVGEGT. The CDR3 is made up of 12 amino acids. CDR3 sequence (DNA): TGTGCCAGCACAGAGCCGAACAAGACCCAGTACTTC. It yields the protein CASTEPNKTQYF.

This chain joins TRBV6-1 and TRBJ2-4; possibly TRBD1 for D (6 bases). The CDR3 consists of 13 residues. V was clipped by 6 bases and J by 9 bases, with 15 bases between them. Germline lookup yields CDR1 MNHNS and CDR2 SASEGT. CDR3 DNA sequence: TGTGCCAGCAGCCAACAGGGTTTTTCCATTCAGTACTTC. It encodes CASSQQGFSIQYF.

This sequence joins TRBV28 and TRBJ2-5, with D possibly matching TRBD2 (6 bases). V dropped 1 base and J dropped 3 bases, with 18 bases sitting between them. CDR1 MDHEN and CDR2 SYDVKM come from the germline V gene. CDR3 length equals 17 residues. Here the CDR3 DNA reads TGTGCCAGCAGTTTATCCATCAGGGCGGGGAAAGAAGAGACCCAGTACTTC. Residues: CASSLSIRAGKEETQYF.

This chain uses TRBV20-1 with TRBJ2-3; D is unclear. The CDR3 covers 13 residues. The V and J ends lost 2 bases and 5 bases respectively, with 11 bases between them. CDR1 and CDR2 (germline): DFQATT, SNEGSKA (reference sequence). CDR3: CSARRTEIDTQYF. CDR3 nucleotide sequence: TGCAGTGCTAGAAGGACCGAAATAGATACGCAGTATTTT.

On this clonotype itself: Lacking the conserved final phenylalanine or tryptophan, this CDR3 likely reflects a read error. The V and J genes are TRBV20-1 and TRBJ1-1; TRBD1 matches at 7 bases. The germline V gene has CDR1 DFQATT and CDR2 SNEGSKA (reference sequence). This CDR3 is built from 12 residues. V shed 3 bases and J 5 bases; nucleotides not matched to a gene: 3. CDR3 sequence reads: CSARTGRTEAFL. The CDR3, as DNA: TGCAGTGCTAGGACAGGGAGGACTGAAGCTTTCTTA.

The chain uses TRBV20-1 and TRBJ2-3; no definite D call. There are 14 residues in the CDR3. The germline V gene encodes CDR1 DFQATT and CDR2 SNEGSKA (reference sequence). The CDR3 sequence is CSALRPSVTDTQYF. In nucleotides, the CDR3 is TGCAGCGCCCTTCGGCCCTCGGTCACAGATACGCAGTATTTT.

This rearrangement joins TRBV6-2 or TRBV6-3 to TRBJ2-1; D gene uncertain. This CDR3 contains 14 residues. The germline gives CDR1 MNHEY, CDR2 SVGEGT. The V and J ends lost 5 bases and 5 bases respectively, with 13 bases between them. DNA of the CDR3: TGTGCCAGCAGTGAAGTCTCGCGCGACAATGAGCAGTTCTTC. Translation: CASSEVSRDNEQFF.

The CDR3 sequence is CASSLQGASYGYTF. CDR3 bases: TGTGCCAGCAGCTTACAGGGGGCGAGCTATGGCTACACCTTC. The genes are TRBV5-4 and TRBJ1-2; 9 bases agree with TRBD1. The CDR3 is 14 amino acids. In germline, CDR1 is SGHNT, CDR2 YYREEE (reference sequence). After removal of 2 bases from V and 4 bases from J, the junction contained 3 bases not matched to a gene.